These T cell receptor beta chains were read from a single sample in a study of spatial heterogeneity in lung cancer. A single record per CDR3 protein comes from TCRdb applying MiXCR to the 5' RACE reads. The profile shows 14,000 or so distinct CDR3 sequences, about 4.8% of them singletons. The specimen comprised lung tumor tissue, sampled at surgery. These receptors were obtained from a female donor with early-stage non-small cell lung cancer. Each CDR3 is given without its conserved first and last residue. Expanded clones get a size class; other rows say once, few or many, or leave the size out.

j_call v_call clone_size cdr3_aa
TRBJ2-7 TRBV6-5 many ASSPSVPNRHEQY
TRBJ2-1 TRBV27 many ASSLTSGGVDEQF
TRBJ2-1 TRBV7-9 many ASSPHPGSSYNEQF
TRBJ1-1 TRBV2 many ASSEGEGANTEAF
TRBJ2-1 TRBV24-1 many ATSGPPSPRYNEQF
TRBJ2-5 TRBV5-4 many ASSRWTGEGETQY
TRBJ2-1 TRBV7-7 many ASSLGLGFGDEQF
TRBJ2-5 TRBV25-1 many ASSEWEEKTQY
TRBJ1-5 TRBV20-1 many SAAPGVRVGKGDQPQH
TRBJ1-6 TRBV7-8 few ASSFRYPAGNSPLH
TRBJ1-1 TRBV20-1 many SARGPQGGGQVNTEAF
TRBJ2-2 TRBV6-1 many ASNPLRITGELF
TRBJ2-7 TRBV29-1 many SVVPGVIGGEQY
TRBJ2-3 TRBV18 many ASSPNGKDTQY
TRBJ1-2 TRBV28 medium-sized ASIGQRYGYT
TRBJ2-1 TRBV12-3/TRBV12-4 . ASSYYNEQF
TRBJ1-2 TRBV7-3 many ASSLSRTSYYGYT